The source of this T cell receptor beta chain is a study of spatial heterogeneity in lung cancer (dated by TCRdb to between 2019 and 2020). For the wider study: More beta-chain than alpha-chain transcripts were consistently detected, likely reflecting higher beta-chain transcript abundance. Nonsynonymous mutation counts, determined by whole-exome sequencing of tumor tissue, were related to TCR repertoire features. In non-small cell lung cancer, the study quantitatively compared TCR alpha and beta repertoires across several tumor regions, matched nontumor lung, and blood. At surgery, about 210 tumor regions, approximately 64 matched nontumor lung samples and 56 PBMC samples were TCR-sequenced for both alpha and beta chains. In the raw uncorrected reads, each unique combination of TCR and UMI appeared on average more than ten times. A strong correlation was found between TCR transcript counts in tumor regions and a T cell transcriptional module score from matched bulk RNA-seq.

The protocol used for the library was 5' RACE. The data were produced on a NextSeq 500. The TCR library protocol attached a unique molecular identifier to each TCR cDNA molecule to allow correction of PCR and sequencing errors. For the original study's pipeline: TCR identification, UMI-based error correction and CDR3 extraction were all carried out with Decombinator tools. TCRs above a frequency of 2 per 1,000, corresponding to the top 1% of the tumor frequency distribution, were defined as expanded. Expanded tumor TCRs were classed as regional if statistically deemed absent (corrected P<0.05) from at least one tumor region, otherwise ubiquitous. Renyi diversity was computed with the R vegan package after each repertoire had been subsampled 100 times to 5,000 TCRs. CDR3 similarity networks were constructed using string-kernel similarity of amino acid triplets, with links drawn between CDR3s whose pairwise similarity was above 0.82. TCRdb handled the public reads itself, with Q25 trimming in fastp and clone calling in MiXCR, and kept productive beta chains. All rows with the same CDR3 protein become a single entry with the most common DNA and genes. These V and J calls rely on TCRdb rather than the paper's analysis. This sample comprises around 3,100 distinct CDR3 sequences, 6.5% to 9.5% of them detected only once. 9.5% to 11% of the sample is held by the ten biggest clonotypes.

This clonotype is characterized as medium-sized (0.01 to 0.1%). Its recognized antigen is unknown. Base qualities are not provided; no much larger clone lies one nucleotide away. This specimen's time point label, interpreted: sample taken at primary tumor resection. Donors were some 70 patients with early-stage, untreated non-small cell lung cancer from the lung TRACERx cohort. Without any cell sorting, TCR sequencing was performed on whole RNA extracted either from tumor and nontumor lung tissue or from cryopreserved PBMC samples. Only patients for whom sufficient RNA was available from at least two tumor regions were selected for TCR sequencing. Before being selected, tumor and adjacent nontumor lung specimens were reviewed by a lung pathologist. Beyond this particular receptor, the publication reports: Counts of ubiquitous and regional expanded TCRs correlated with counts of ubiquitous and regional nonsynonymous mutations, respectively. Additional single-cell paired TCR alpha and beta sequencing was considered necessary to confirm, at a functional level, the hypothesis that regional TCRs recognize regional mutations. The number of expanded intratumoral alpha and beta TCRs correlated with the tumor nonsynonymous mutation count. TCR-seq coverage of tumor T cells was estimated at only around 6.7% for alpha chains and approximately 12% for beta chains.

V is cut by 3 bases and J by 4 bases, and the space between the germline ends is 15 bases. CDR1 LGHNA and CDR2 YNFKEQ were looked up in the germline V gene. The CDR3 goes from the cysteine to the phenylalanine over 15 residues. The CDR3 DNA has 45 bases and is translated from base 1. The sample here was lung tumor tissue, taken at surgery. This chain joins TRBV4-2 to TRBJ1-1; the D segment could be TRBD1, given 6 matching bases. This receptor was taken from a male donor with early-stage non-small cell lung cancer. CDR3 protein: CASSHSGGLRTEAFF. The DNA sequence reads TGTGCCAGCAGCCACAGTGGGGGGCTTCGCACTGAAGCTTTCTTT.